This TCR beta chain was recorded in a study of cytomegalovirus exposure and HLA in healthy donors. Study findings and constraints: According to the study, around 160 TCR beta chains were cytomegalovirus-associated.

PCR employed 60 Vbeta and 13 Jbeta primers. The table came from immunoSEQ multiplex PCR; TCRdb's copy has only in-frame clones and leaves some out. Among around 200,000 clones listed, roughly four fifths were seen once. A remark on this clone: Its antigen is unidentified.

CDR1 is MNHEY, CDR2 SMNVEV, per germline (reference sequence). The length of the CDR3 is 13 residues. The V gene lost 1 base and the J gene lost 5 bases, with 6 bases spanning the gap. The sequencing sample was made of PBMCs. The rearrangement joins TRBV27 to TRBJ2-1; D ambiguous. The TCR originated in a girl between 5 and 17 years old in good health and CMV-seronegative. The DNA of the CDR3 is TGTGCCAGCAGTTTATTGGGCGACAATGAGCAGTTCTTC. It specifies CASSLLGDNEQFF.